The 15 T cell receptor beta chains given below trace back to one sample, sequenced in a study of identical twins. TCRdb ran MiXCR on the 5' RACE reads and lists one entry per CDR3 protein. The data show under 250,000 distinct CDR3 sequences, less than 10% seen once. The specimen sequenced was memory (CD45RO+) T cells sorted from blood. Receptors originate from a woman aged 18-29 years in good health.

The chain combines TRBV5-5 with TRBJ2-1, with a weak D call TRBD2 (6 bases). From germline, CDR1 is SGHKS and CDR2 YYEKEE (reference sequence). V was trimmed by 4 bases and J by 8 bases, leaving 16 bases between them. There are 14 residues in the CDR3. DNA for the CDR3: TGTGCCAGCAGCCTACGGGGAGGTGTCGATGAGCAGTTCTTC. This sequence encodes CASSLRGGVDEQFF.

The chain links TRBV6-1 to TRBJ1-1; 10 positions agree with TRBD1. This CDR3 is built from 14 residues. Looked up from germline, CDR1 is MNHNS and CDR2 is SASEGT. Unmatched junction bases numbered 6, after V lost 6 bases and J lost 5 bases. The CDR3 DNA reads TGTGCCAGCAGGACAGGGGGCAGGAGTACTGAAGCTTTCTTT. Translated, it gives CASRTGGRSTEAFF.

This sequence joins TRBV6-4 and TRBJ2-1, with TRBD2 matching over 10 bases. Germline CDR1 MRHNA, CDR2 SNTAGT. The CDR3 covers 15 residues. J gave up 6 bases and V 2 bases, and 4 bases lay outside the gene matches. The CDR3 DNA is TGTGCCAGCAGTGACACCCTAGCGGGAGCCAATGAGCAGTTCTTC. Translated: CASSDTLAGANEQFF.

A single count supports this clonotype. Mismatch with germline at one junction end may stem from a read error. The chain uses TRBV11-2 and TRBJ2-1; D not certain. This CDR3 is built from 12 residues. Germline-derived CDR1 and CDR2 are SGHAT and FQNNGV. The CDR3, as DNA: TGTGCCAGCAGCTCCTCCTCCAATGAGCAGTTCTTC. This encodes CASSSSSNEQFF.

This clonotype was detected ten times or more. The chain recombines TRBV2 with TRBJ2-7, with a possible D match to TRBD1 (5 bases). V shed 6 bases and J shed 3 bases, with 12 bases lying between them. Germline CDR1 is SNHLY and CDR2 is FYNNEI. The CDR3 totals 13 residues. The CDR3 region is CASSSDRNYEQYF. In DNA form, the CDR3 reads TGTGCCAGCAGCTCCGACAGAAACTACGAGCAGTACTTC. Drawing the rest from reference TRBV2 and TRBJ2-7, the complete variable domain is EPEVTQTPSHQVTQMGQEVILRCVPISNHLYFYWYRQILGQKVEFLVSFYNNEISEKSEIFDDQFSVERPDGSNFTLKIRSTKLEDSAMYFCASSSDRNYEQYFGPGTRLTVT.

This clonotype was found a few times. The chain has TRBV27 and TRBJ2-1; D is unresolved. Trimming took off 4 bases at V and 5 bases at J, with 6 bases between the two ends. There are 12 residues in the CDR3. Germline V gene data show CDR1 as MNHEY and CDR2 as SMNVEV (reference sequence). In DNA form, the CDR3 reads TGTGCCAGCAGTTCTAGAGACAATGAGCAGTTCTTC. It is translated as CASSSRDNEQFF.

This chain joins TRBV6-1 and TRBJ2-7; 8 nucleotides agree with TRBD2. From germline, CDR1 is MNHNS and CDR2 SASEGT. Germline trimming cut 7 bases from V and 0 bases from J; bases unmatched to any gene: 11. The CDR3 runs 16 residues. The CDR3 loop reads CASTPSSGTSSYEQYF. CDR3 sequence (DNA): TGTGCCAGCACACCATCCTCCGGGACTAGCTCCTACGAGCAGTACTTC.

The V call is TRBV20-1, the J call TRBJ2-1; 12 bases fit TRBD2. Germline values: CDR1 DFQATT, CDR2 SNEGSKA (reference sequence). There are 16 residues in the CDR3. V trimming: 4 bases; J trimming: 4 bases; junction bases outside the gene matches: 8. CDR3 sequence: CSANPGLAGFYNEQFF. CDR3 bases: TGCAGTGCTAACCCGGGACTAGCGGGCTTTTACAATGAGCAGTTCTTC.

This clonotype was observed a few times. The V gene is TRBV4-1, the J gene TRBJ2-1; 7 bases match TRBD2. Germline lookup yields CDR1 MGHRA and CDR2 YSYEKL. The junction had 12 bases not matched to a gene; V was cut back by 0 bases and J by 7 bases. The CDR3 runs to 17 residues. CDR3 sequence: CASSQDQGGRAGNEQFF. DNA of the CDR3: TGCGCCAGCAGCCAAGATCAAGGTGGGAGGGCTGGGAATGAGCAGTTCTTC.

This clonotype was picked up many times. This chain connects TRBV11-1 to TRBJ2-1, with 12 bases fitting TRBD2. The CDR3 spans 18 residues. Germline V gene data show CDR1 as SGHAT and CDR2 as FQDESV (reference sequence). The junction had 4 bases not matched to a gene; V was cut back by 1 base and J by 0 bases. The CDR3 here is CASSLGLAGVYSYNEQFF. The CDR3 nucleotides read TGTGCCAGCAGCTTAGGACTAGCGGGGGTCTACTCCTACAATGAGCAGTTCTTC.

This clonotype was detected only a few times. J is TRBJ1-2 and V is TRBV4-3; the D gene is possibly TRBD1 (6 bases). Trimming cost V 0 bases and J 8 bases, with 19 bases left between them. This CDR3 has 16 residues. CDR1 is LGHNA and CDR2 is YSLEER in the germline V gene. The CDR3 DNA sequence: TGCGCCAGCAGCCAAGACACAGGGACACAGAATCAAGGCTACACCTTC. Amino acid sequence: CASSQDTGTQNQGYTF.

A few counts support this clonotype. The rearrangement uses TRBV29-1 and TRBJ1-2; D uncertain. The germline V and J ends were trimmed by 2 bases and 2 bases, with 3 bases remaining between them. The CDR3 consists of 11 residues. Germline assignment: CDR1 SQVTM and CDR2 ANQGSEA. The CDR3 region is CSVEINYGYTF. The CDR3 DNA reads TGCAGCGTTGAAATAAACTATGGCTACACCTTC.

The chain has TRBV5-1 and TRBJ2-2, with 9 positions matching TRBD2. The V gene end was trimmed by 0 bases and the J gene end by 2 bases; junction bases not matched to a gene: 5. The germline gives CDR1 SGHRS, CDR2 YFSETQ. This CDR3 is built from 17 residues. DNA of the CDR3: TGCGCCAGCAGCTTGGCCAGACTAGCGGTTAACACCGGGGAGCTGTTTTTT. It codes for CASSLARLAVNTGELFF. Together with reference TRBV5-1 and TRBJ2-2, the CDR3 gives the full variable domain: KAGVTQTPRYLIKTRGQQVTLSCSPISGHRSVSWYQQTPGQGLQFLFEYFSETQRNKGNFPGRFSGRQFSNSRSEMNVSTLELGDSALYLCASSLARLAVNTGELFFGEGSRLTVL.

This clonotype was recorded at least ten times. The genes are TRBV21-1 and TRBJ1-2. TRBV21-1 is a listed pseudogene. The CDR3 extends over 12 amino acids. The CDR3 loop is CASSKEDYGYTF. The CDR3 nucleotides read TGTGCCAGCAGCAAAGAAGATTATGGCTACACCTTC.

This clonotype was seen ten or more times. This chain connects TRBV4-3 to TRBJ2-1; 10 bases map to TRBD2. This CDR3 contains 15 residues. Looked up from germline, CDR1 is LGHNA and CDR2 is YSLEER. Trimming at V came to 7 bases and at J to 8 bases, leaving 11 bases not matched to a gene. This CDR3 is CASTRPSGRPDEQFF. CDR3 nucleotide sequence: TGCGCCAGCACCCGCCCTAGCGGGAGACCCGATGAGCAGTTCTTC.